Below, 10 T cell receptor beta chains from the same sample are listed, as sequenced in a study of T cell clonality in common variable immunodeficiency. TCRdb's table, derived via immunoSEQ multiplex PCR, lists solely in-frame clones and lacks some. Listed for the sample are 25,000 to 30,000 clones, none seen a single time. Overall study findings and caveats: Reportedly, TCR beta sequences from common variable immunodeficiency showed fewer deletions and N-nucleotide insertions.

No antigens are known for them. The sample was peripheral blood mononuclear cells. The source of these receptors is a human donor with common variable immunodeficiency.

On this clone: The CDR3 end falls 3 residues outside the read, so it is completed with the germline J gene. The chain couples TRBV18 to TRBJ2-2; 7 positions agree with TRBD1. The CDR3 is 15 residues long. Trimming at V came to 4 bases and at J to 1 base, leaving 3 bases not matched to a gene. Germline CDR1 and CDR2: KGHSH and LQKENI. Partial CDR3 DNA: TGTGCCAGCTCACGCGGACAGGTGAACACCGGGGAG. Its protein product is CASSRGQVNTGE. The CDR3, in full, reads CASSRGQVNTGELFF.

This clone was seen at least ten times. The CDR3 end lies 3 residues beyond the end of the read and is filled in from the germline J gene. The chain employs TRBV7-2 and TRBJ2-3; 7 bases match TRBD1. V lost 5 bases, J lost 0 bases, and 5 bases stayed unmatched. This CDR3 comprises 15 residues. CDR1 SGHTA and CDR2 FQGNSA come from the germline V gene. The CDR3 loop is CASSPWTGSTDTQYF. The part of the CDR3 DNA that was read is TGTGCCAGCAGCCCTTGGACAGGAAGCACAGATACG.

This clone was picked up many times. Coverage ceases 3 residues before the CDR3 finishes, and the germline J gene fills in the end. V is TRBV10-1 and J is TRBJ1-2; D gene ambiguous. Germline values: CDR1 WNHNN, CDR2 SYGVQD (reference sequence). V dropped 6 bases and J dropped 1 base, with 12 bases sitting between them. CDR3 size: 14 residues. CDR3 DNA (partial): TGCGCCAGCAGCCCGGGTCCAGTTAACTATGGC. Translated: CASSPGPVNYG. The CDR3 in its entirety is CASSPGPVNYGYTF.

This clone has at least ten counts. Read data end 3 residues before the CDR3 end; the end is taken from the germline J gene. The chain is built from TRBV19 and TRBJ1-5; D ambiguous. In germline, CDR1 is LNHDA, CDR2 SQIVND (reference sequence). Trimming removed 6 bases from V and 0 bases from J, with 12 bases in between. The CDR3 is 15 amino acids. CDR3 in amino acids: CASSQSAGSNQPQHF. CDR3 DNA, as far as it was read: TGTGCCAGTAGCCAATCCGCAGGTAGCAATCAGCCC.

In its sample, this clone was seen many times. The CDR3 spells CASTSTSTDTQYF. CDR3 bases read: TGTGCCAGTACCTCGACTAGCACAGATACG. The chain recombines TRBV19 with TRBJ2-3, with D unclear. The CDR3 end is not reached by the read, which stops 3 residues before it; the germline J gene fills it in. The germline V gene encodes CDR1 LNHDA and CDR2 SQIVND (reference sequence). The CDR3 totals 13 residues. Trimming stripped 7 bases from V and 0 bases from J, with 8 bases between.

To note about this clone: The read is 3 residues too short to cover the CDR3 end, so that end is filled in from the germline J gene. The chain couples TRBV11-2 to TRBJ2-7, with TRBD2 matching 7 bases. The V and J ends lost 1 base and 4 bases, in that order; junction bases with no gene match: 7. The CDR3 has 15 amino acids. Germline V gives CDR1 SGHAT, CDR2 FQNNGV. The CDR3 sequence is CASSLGRDYFYEQYF. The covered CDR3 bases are TGTGCCAGCAGCTTAGGGCGGGACTACTTTTACGAG.

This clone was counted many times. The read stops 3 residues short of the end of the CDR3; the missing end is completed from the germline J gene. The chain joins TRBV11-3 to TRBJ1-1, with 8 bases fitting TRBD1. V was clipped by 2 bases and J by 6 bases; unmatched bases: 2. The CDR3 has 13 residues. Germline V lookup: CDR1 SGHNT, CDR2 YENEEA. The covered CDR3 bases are TGTGCCAGCAGCTTACAGGGGGCCGCTGAA. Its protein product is CASSLQGAAE. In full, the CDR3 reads CASSLQGAAEAFF. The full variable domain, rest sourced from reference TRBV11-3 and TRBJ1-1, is EAGVVQSPRYKIIEKKQPVAFWCNPISGHNTLYWYLQNLGQGPELLIRYENEEAVDDSQLPKDRFSAERLKGVDSTLKIQPAELGDSAVYLCASSLQGAAEAFFGQGTRLTVV.

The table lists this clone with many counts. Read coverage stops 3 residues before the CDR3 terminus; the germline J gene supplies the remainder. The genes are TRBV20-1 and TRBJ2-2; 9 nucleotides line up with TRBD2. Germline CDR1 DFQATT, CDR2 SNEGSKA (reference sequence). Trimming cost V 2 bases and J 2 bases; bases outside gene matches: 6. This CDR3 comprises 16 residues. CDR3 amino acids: CSARSLAGLNTGELFF. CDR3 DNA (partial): TGCAGTGCTAGATCGCTAGCGGGGCTAAACACCGGGGAG.

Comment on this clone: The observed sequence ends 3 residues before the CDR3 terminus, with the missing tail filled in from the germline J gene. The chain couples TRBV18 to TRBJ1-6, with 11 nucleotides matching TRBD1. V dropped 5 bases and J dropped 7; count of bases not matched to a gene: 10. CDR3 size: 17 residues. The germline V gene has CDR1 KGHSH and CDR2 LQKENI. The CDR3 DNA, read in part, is TGTGCCAGCTCATTCAACCGGGACAGGGGGAAGAATTCACCC. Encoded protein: CASSFNRDRGKNSP. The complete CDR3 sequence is CASSFNRDRGKNSPLHF.

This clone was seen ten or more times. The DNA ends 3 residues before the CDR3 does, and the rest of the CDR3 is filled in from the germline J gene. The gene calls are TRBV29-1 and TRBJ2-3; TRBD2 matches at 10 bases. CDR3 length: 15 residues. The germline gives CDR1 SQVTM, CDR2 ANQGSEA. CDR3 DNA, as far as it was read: TGCAGCGTTATGACTAGCGGGCAGGGACCGGGCACG. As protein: CSVMTSGQGPGT. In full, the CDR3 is CSVMTSGQGPGTQYF.